One and the same sample provided the 14 T cell receptor beta chains below, sequenced in a study of T cells in tuberculosis. TCRdb's table, derived via immunoSEQ multiplex PCR, lists solely in-frame clones and lacks some. The sample lists 6,500 to 9,500 clones, approximately 95% occurring once. Sequencing was performed on PBMCs. All receptors derive from an adult with tuberculosis.

CDR3 amino acids: CASSLDPGGNTIYF. The CDR3, as DNA: TGTGCCAGCAGCTTAGACCCAGGGGGAAACACCATATATTTT. The J gene is TRBJ1-3, the V gene TRBV11-2; D may be TRBD1 (5 bases). The CDR3 covers 14 residues. In germline, CDR1 is SGHAT, CDR2 FQNNGV. Trimming removed 0 bases from V and 4 bases from J, with 7 bases in between.

This chain joins TRBV7-8 and TRBJ1-2, with TRBD1 as a possible D gene (6 bases). The CDR3 consists of 16 residues. CDR1 and CDR2 (germline): SGHVS, FQNEAQ. The ends were cut back, 2 bases at V and 4 bases at J, with 17 bases in the middle. For the CDR3, the DNA is TGTGCCAGCAGCTTACTGCTCCAGGGGTTTTCCTATGGCTACACCTTC. Its protein is CASSLLLQGFSYGYTF.

The chain combines TRBV7-8 with TRBJ2-3; 8 bases line up with TRBD1. This CDR3 contains 16 residues. J gave up 2 bases and V 2 bases, and 6 bases lay outside the gene matches. CDR1 SGHVS and CDR2 FQNEAQ come from the germline V gene. This chain's CDR3 is CASSLTGGKTTDTQYF. CDR3 DNA sequence: TGTGCCAGCAGCTTAACAGGGGGAAAAACCACAGATACGCAGTATTTT.

The rearrangement links TRBV30 to TRBJ2-7; D gene uncertain. This CDR3 is 11 amino acids long. Per germline, CDR1 GTSNPN and CDR2 SVGIG (reference sequence). V lost 0 bases to trimming and J lost 3 bases, with 3 bases between them. CDR3 region: CAWSVSYEQYF. DNA of the CDR3: TGTGCCTGGAGTGTCAGCTACGAGCAGTACTTC.

CDR3 DNA: TGTGCCAGCAAAGGCGGGAACACAGATACGCAGTATTTT. Translating it yields CASKGGNTDTQYF. This sequence joins TRBV2 and TRBJ2-3, with D possibly being TRBD2 (6 bases). V lost 7 bases and J 2 bases, leaving 10 bases between the germline ends. The germline CDR1 and CDR2 sequences are SNHLY and FYNNEI. CDR3 length: 13 residues.

The chain is built from TRBV2 and TRBJ2-1, with 11 bases matching TRBD2. V trimming: 8 bases; J trimming: 7 bases; junction bases outside the gene matches: 1. The CDR3 is made up of 12 amino acids. The germline V gene has CDR1 SNHLY and CDR2 FYNNEI. In DNA, the CDR3 is TGTGCCAGCCGACTAGCGGGAAATGAGCAGTTCTTC. Protein product: CASRLAGNEQFF.

In nucleotides, the CDR3 is TGTGCCAGCAGCCCAGCAGGGGACACTGAAGCTTTCTTT. This gives the protein CASSPAGDTEAFF. This sequence joins TRBV11-1 and TRBJ1-1, with a possible D match to TRBD1 (6 bases). The ends were cut back, 5 bases at V and 3 bases at J, with 10 bases in the middle. The CDR3 runs 13 residues. The V gene's germline CDR1 is SGHAT and CDR2 FQDESV (reference sequence).

The genes are TRBV11-2 and TRBJ2-1; 11 positions match TRBD2. The V segment lost 5 bases and the J segment 7 bases; nucleotides outside the gene matches: 4. From germline, CDR1 is SGHAT and CDR2 FQNNGV. The CDR3 runs 14 residues. CDR3 DNA: TGTGCCAGCAGCCGACTAGCGGGACGGAATGAGCAGTTCTTC. This sequence encodes CASSRLAGRNEQFF. Filled out from reference TRBV11-2 and TRBJ2-1, the complete variable domain reads EAGVAQSPRYKIIEKRQSVAFWCNPISGHATLYWYQQILGQGPKLLIQFQNNGVVDDSQLPKDRFSAERLKGVDSTLKIQPAKLEDSAVYLCASSRLAGRNEQFFGPGTRLTVL.

The J gene is TRBJ2-2, the V gene TRBV27; 8 bases match TRBD2. The CDR3 covers 15 residues. The J segment lost 0 bases and the V segment lost 7 bases, leaving 4 bases of the junction unmatched. The germline gives CDR1 MNHEY, CDR2 SMNVEV (reference sequence). The CDR3 nucleotides read TGTGCCAGCATGCCGGGACTAGCGAACACCGGGGAGCTGTTTTTT. Amino acids: CASMPGLANTGELFF.

This chain connects TRBV2 to TRBJ2-3, with 10 bases lining up with TRBD1. The CDR3 is made up of 16 amino acids. J gave up 0 bases and V 4 bases, and 4 bases lay outside the gene matches. CDR1 is SNHLY and CDR2 is FYNNEI in the germline V gene. In DNA, the CDR3 is TGTGCCAGCAGTGGACAGGGGGCTCGGAGCACAGATACGCAGTATTTT. This gives the protein CASSGQGARSTDTQYF.

The rearrangement joins TRBV21-1 to TRBJ2-7; no DNA check was done on the table's D call, TRBD1. TRBV21-1 is a pseudogene segment. The length of the CDR3 is 16 residues. This CDR3 is CASSKMGDIVSDEQYF. As DNA, the CDR3 is TGTGCCAGCAGCAAGATGGGGGACATCGTCTCCGACGAGCAGTACTTC.

The rearrangement links TRBV11-2 to TRBJ2-3; no reliable D call. This CDR3 has 15 residues. The germline V and J ends were trimmed by 1 base and 2 bases, with 10 bases remaining between them. Looked up from germline, CDR1 is SGHAT and CDR2 is FQNNGV. The CDR3 coding sequence is TGTGCCAGCAGCTTAGTGTTTAGTACCACAGATACGCAGTATTTT. Its protein is CASSLVFSTTDTQYF.

The rearrangement joins TRBV9 to TRBJ2-1, with 12 bases fitting TRBD2. Per germline, CDR1 SGDLS and CDR2 YYNGEE. Trimming at V came to 3 bases and at J to 6 bases, leaving 4 bases not matched to a gene. This CDR3 contains 15 residues. DNA for the CDR3: TGTGCCAGCAGCGGCCCGACTAGCGGGAGCAATGAGCAGTTCTTC. This codes for CASSGPTSGSNEQFF.

This chain links TRBV27 with TRBJ2-5; no firm D call. This CDR3 region has 13 residues. Trimming took 6 bases from V and 5 from J, leaving 13 bases between them. Germline V CDR1 and CDR2: MNHEY, SMNVEV (reference sequence). As DNA, the CDR3 is TGTGCCAGCAGCCCACGCGGAGAGGAGACCCAGTACTTC. Translated: CASSPRGEETQYF.